One sample yielded the 5 T cell receptor beta chains listed below, sequenced in a study of lung T cells in sarcoidosis with Löfgren's syndrome. TCRdb reprocessed the reads via MiXCR and lists one record per CDR3 protein. The data show tens of thousands of distinct CDR3 sequences, 21% seen once. Sequencing input: CD4+ T cells from PBMCs. All receptors derive from a human donor with sarcoidosis (Löfgren's syndrome or another form), or a control subject (not recorded which).

Turning to this clonotype: A much bigger clone sits one base away, suggesting this may be a read error. This chain connects TRBV7-2 to TRBJ1-2; D possibly corresponds to TRBD1 (5 bases). The CDR3 extends over 14 amino acids. The germline CDR1 and CDR2 sequences are SGHTA and FQGNSA. The CDR3 DNA is TGTGCCAGCAGCTTAGCAGGGACTCTGGGAGGCTACGCCTTC. Amino acid sequence: CASSLAGTLGGYAF.

Ten or more counts support this clonotype. The rearrangement joins TRBV24-1 to TRBJ2-3; D unclear. The CDR3 is 12 amino acids. Germline loops: CDR1 KGHDR, CDR2 SFDVKD. V was clipped by 5 bases and J by 9 bases, with 11 bases between them. As DNA, the CDR3 is TGTGCCACCAGTGCTTCCGTAGACACGCAGTATTTT. This encodes CATSASVDTQYF.

The V call is TRBV2, the J call TRBJ2-1, with TRBD1 matching 7 bases. This CDR3 has 14 amino acids. Germline trimming cut 8 bases from V and 5 bases from J; bases unmatched to any gene: 9. The V gene's germline CDR1 is SNHLY and CDR2 FYNNEI. The CDR3 reads CASPPGGLNNEQFF. The DNA of the CDR3 is TGTGCCAGCCCCCCAGGGGGTCTTAACAATGAGCAGTTCTTC.

Ten or more counts support this clonotype. This chain joins TRBV6-1 and TRBJ2-3, with 8 bases identical to TRBD1. The germline CDR1 and CDR2 sequences are MNHNS and SASEGT. The V and J ends lost 6 bases and 2 bases, in that order; junction bases with no gene match: 16. The CDR3 loop spans 18 amino acids. CDR3 in DNA: TGTGCCAGCAGCTACAGGGGGGTCCCCGTAGTTTCCACAGATACGCAGTATTTT. It yields the protein CASSYRGVPVVSTDTQYF.

In regard to this clonotype: It may be a read error: a sequence one base away is much more abundant. The J gene is TRBJ2-1, the V gene TRBV7-9, with D perhaps matching TRBD1 or TRBD2 (6 bases each). Trimming removed 7 bases at V and 9 bases at J, with 16 bases between. CDR1 and CDR2 (germline): SEHNR, FQNEAQ (reference sequence). The CDR3 has 13 residues. CDR3 in amino acids: CASMRGALGEQFF. CDR3 bases: TGTGCCAGCATGAGGGGGGCACTCGGTGAGCAGTTCTTC.